The 14 T cell receptor beta chains given below trace back to one sample, sequenced in a study of cytomegalovirus exposure and HLA in healthy donors. In the PCR, 60 Vbeta and 13 Jbeta primers were used. The repertoire was sequenced with immunoSEQ multiplex PCR; TCRdb's copy has only in-frame clones and lacks some. This sample carries 90,000 to 100,000 clones, with around 3.6% going to the ten biggest clones. The sample consisted of PBMCs. These TCRs come from a woman in her twenties or thirties in good health and CMV-seronegative.

The chain joins TRBV5-1 to TRBJ1-1; a weak D match, TRBD1 (5 bases). V gave up 7 bases and J gave up 0 bases, with 7 bases separating them. Germline CDR1 is SGHRS and CDR2 is YFSETQ. The CDR3 contains 12 residues. CDR3 in amino acids: CASAGVNTEAFF. The CDR3 nucleotides are TGCGCCAGCGCGGGGGTGAACACTGAAGCTTTCTTT.

V is TRBV30 and J is TRBJ2-1; D is possibly TRBD2 (6 bases). Germline CDR1 GTSNPN, CDR2 SVGIG (reference sequence). V lost 3 bases to trimming and J lost 10 bases, with 22 bases between them. This CDR3 has 15 amino acids. As DNA, the CDR3 is TGTGCCTGGAGCTATAACTGGAGCGGGCGCCGGGAGCAGTTCTTC. This gives the protein CAWSYNWSGRREQFF.

This chain connects TRBV7-2 to TRBJ2-3; 8 nucleotides match TRBD2. Germline V gene sequence: CDR1 SGHTA, CDR2 FQGNSA. The CDR3 sequence is 18 residues long. Trimming removed 1 base from V and 11 bases from J; junction bases left unmatched: 20. CDR3 protein: CASSLVGIAAGGAGGQYF. DNA for the CDR3: TGTGCCAGCAGCTTAGTAGGGATTGCTGCGGGGGGTGCCGGGGGGCAGTATTTT. The entire variable domain, with the rest obtained from reference TRBV7-2 and TRBJ2-3, is as follows: GAGVSQSPSNKVTEKGKDVELRCDPISGHTALYWYRQSLGQGLEFLIYFQGNSAPDKSGLPSDRFSAERTGGSVSTLTIQRTQQEDSAVYLCASSLVGIAAGGAGGQYFGPGTRLTVL.

Remarks on this clone: The germline gene is not matched at one end of the junction; a read error may be the cause. J is TRBJ2-3 and V is TRBV6-6, with 10 bases aligning to TRBD2. The CDR3 is made up of 12 amino acids. CDR1 and CDR2 from the germline V gene are MNHNY and SVGAGI (reference sequence). The CDR3 sequence: CASTQGLAGVHF. For the CDR3, the DNA is TGTGCCAGTACGCAGGGGCTAGCGGGAGTTCATTTT.

For this clone: Additional DNA sequences in this sample encode the identical CDR3. The chain joins TRBV18 to TRBJ2-7; 9 bases agree with TRBD2. This CDR3 comprises 15 residues. V was clipped by 3 bases and J by 0 bases; unmatched bases: 3. The V gene's germline CDR1 is KGHSH and CDR2 LQKENI. The CDR3 DNA follows: TGTGCCAGCTCACCCGGACTAGCGAACTCCTACGAGCAGTACTTC. Protein product: CASSPGLANSYEQYF.

The chain has TRBV28 and TRBJ2-2; D might be TRBD2 (5 bases). With 2 bases removed from V and 5 bases from J, the gap between germline ends came to 15 bases. Germline CDR1 MDHEN, CDR2 SYDVKM. This CDR3 spans 16 amino acids. CDR3 in DNA: TGTGCCAGCAGTTTAGGGCTGGGCACGGGGACCGGGGAGCTGTTTTTT. Its translation is CASSLGLGTGTGELFF.

The J gene is TRBJ2-3, the V gene TRBV5-1; TRBD1 matches at 8 bases. Trimming at V came to 3 bases and at J to 2 bases, leaving 2 bases not matched to a gene. This CDR3 region has 14 residues. Germline V gene sequence: CDR1 SGHRS, CDR2 YFSETQ. CDR3 residues: CASSSGGSTDTQYF. The DNA for the CDR3 is TGCGCCAGCAGCTCAGGGGGCTCCACAGATACGCAGTATTTT.

The chain recombines TRBV7-3 with TRBJ1-2, with a tentative D call TRBD1 (5 bases). The CDR3 extends over 14 amino acids. V was cut by 0 bases and J by 4 bases, with 9 bases left in between. Germline loops: CDR1 SGHTA, CDR2 FQGTGA. This CDR3 reads CASSLTGQGYGYTF. CDR3 in DNA: TGTGCCAGCAGCTTAACTGGGCAGGGCTATGGCTACACCTTC.

This chain links TRBV28 with TRBJ2-7, with TRBD2 identical over 7 bases. J was trimmed by 3 bases and V by 6 bases; bases with no gene match: 8. This CDR3 region has 14 residues. Germline V gene data show CDR1 as MDHEN and CDR2 as SYDVKM. The CDR3 region is CASSSGRSIYEQYF. In DNA, the CDR3 is TGTGCCAGCAGCTCCGGGAGGTCGATCTACGAGCAGTACTTC. The whole variable domain, remainder taken from reference TRBV28 and TRBJ2-7, is DVKVTQSSRYLVKRTGEKVFLECVQDMDHENMFWYRQDPGLGLRLIYFSYDVKMKEKGDIPEGYSVSREKKERFSLILESASTNQTSMYLCASSSGRSIYEQYFGPGTRLTVT.

The V gene is TRBV6-6, the J gene TRBJ2-3; D is undetermined. The germline CDR1 and CDR2 sequences are MNHNY and SVGAGI (reference sequence). Between the trimmed V and J ends, which lost 5 bases and 4 bases, there was a span of 13 bases. CDR3 length: 14 residues. CDR3 amino acids: CASSGWRVADTQYF. In DNA form, the CDR3 reads TGTGCCAGCAGTGGTTGGAGAGTCGCAGATACGCAGTATTTT.

This chain uses TRBV5-1 with TRBJ2-3; 10 bases agree with TRBD1. The CDR3 is 19 residues long. With 4 bases clipped from V and 2 bases from J, the junction kept 16 bases outside the gene matches. Germline V gene data show CDR1 as SGHRS and CDR2 as YFSETQ. CDR3 in DNA: TGCGCCAGCAGCATGGACAGGGGGACTCCAGGGAGGGCCACAGATACGCAGTATTTT. Residues: CASSMDRGTPGRATDTQYF.

The J gene is TRBJ1-1, the V gene TRBV7-9; tentatively, D is TRBD1 (5 bases). Per germline, CDR1 SEHNR and CDR2 FQNEAQ (reference sequence). The length of the CDR3 is 12 residues. Trimming took off 5 bases at V and 5 bases at J, with 9 bases between the two ends. The CDR3 is CASSRAGTEAFF. As DNA, the CDR3 is TGTGCCAGCAGCCGGGCAGGGACTGAAGCTTTCTTT.

V is TRBV9 and J is TRBJ2-6; D is unresolved. Germline V lookup: CDR1 SGDLS, CDR2 YYNGEE. Trimming shortened V by 4 bases and J by 0 bases, and 8 bases separated the two germline ends. The CDR3 runs to 15 residues. The CDR3 protein is CASSTLGSGANVLTF. In DNA, the CDR3 is TGTGCCAGCAGCACCCTAGGCTCTGGGGCCAACGTCCTGACTTTC.

V usage is TRBV4-2 and J usage is TRBJ2-7; a weak D match, TRBD2 (5 bases). The CDR3 consists of 15 residues. V lost 4 bases to trimming and J lost 3 bases, with 16 bases between them. CDR1 and CDR2 (germline): LGHNA, YNFKEQ. The CDR3 DNA is TGTGCCAGCAGCCTCTCCGAGGGCAGAGACTACGAGCAGTACTTC. It yields the protein CASSLSEGRDYEQYF.